This record looks at one T cell receptor (beta chain) sequence and its context. The V gene end was trimmed by 8 bases and the J gene end by 6 bases; junction bases not matched to a gene: 7. There are 13 residues in the CDR3. CDR1 and CDR2 (germline): LNHDA, SQIVND (reference sequence). As handled by the study authors: Researchers report that nucleated cell counts were estimated from reference gene primer amplification. Repertoires were generated with immunoSEQ multiplex PCR, while TCRdb's copy carries only in-frame clones and drops some. Clonal size and the V and J genes are those of that table, whereas D and trimming came from the DNA. The table lists approximately 110,000 clones, about 93% of them singletons. This sample stems from a study of blood T cell repertoires in COVID-19. Study background: Nucleic acid was either cDNA or gDNA, and it came from T cells, B-cell-depleted T cells, or PBMCs.

Input material: peripheral blood. The clonotype originates from a man aged 50-59 years with COVID-19, enrolled during active disease. The rearrangement joins TRBV19 to TRBJ2-1, with 7 bases lining up with TRBD1. Here the CDR3 reads CASRPTGSNEQFF. The CDR3 DNA reads TGTGCCAGTCGACCGACAGGGTCCAATGAGCAGTTCTTC. Variable domain in full (rest from reference TRBV19 and TRBJ2-1): DGGITQSPKYLFRKEGQNVTLSCEQNLNHDAMYWYRQDPGQGLRLIYYSQIVNDFQKGDIAEGYSVSREKKESFPLTVTSAQKNPTAFYLCASRPTGSNEQFFGPGTRLTVL.